The rows below give T cell receptor beta chains drawn from one sample of a study of blood T cell repertoires in COVID-19. Repertoires were generated with immunoSEQ multiplex PCR, while TCRdb's copy carries only in-frame clones and drops some. Here the sample spans 60,000 to 75,000 clones, around 66% being singletons. Input material: PBMCs or T cells enriched from blood (not recorded which). These receptors were obtained from a woman aged 55-70 years who had been exposed to COVID-19. Both conserved end residues are part of each CDR3. Clone size is shown for a subset of rows, as once, few, many or a class of expanded clone.

V,size,CDR3
TRBV30,.,CAWSDDKEYGYTF
TRBV6-5,.,CASSPGGGWRETQYF
TRBV2,.,CASSEVSSYNSPLHF
TRBV7-9,.,CASSVGQGGGDEQFF
TRBV20-1,once,CSALHTEAFF
TRBV7-2,.,CASSLRGHNEKLFF
TRBV5-5,.,CASSGTVSDRVINQPQHF
TRBV7-2,.,CASSRDRTSDGYTF
TRBV27,.,CAVEDTYRTEAFF
TRBV25-1,once,CASSQQGTYYGYTF
TRBV10-3,.,CAIAGTGAYEQYF
TRBV16,medium-sized,CASSPTYGQPDGYTF
TRBV7-8,.,CASSSAQGTEQFF
TRBV5-1,.,CASSRAGELNTEAFF
TRBV29-1,few,CSAGTRLEETQYF
TRBV7-2,.,CASSQLSGGSNQPQHF
TRBV5-1,.,CAGGTGDTGELFF
TRBV25-1,.,CASMPGQNSPLHF
TRBV5-1,few,CASSITGTANTEAFF
TRBV6-5,few,CASSYGASQPQHF
TRBV7-8,once,CASSVGGSTYEQYF